This T cell receptor (beta chain) was sequenced for a study of blood T cell repertoires in COVID-19. Sequencing was performed with immunoSEQ multiplex PCR; in TCRdb, only in-frame clones are kept and a portion is missing. The sample carries roughly 420,000 clones, 70% to 90% recorded once. This clone has just one count. The length of the CDR3 is 13 residues. Trimming removed 6 bases from V and 9 bases from J; junction bases left unmatched: 6. Per the germline V gene, CDR1 is LNHDA and CDR2 is SQIVND (reference sequence). The sample was PBMCs or T cells enriched from blood (not recorded which). This clonotype was obtained from a woman in her twenties or thirties with acute COVID-19. This rearrangement joins TRBV19 to TRBJ1-5, with TRBD1 matching over 9 bases. The CDR3: CASSGDRERPQHF. Here the CDR3 DNA reads TGTGCCAGTAGCGGGGACAGGGAGCGGCCCCAGCATTTT.